This TCR beta chain came from a study of shared clonotypes between healthy human individuals. As for the study in general: A donor's plate count was three for CD4 naive and three for CD4 memory; CD8 naive had two and CD8 memory one. Study-level findings and limits: Several donors showed sharing of approximately 5% of naive CD4 clonotypes. Larger richness was generally estimated for naive than memory subsets.

The assay used deep level. Using immunoSEQ multiplex PCR, the repertoire was profiled, and TCRdb retains in-frame clones only, with some absent. The data hold approximately 98,000 clones, with more than 65% observed a single time. Germline trimming cut 5 bases from V and 4 bases from J; bases unmatched to any gene: 6. The germline V gene encodes CDR1 SEHNR and CDR2 FQNEAQ (reference sequence). This CDR3 is 14 amino acids long. In this sample, this clone turned up many times. The target antigen is unknown. Sample: memory CD8+ T cells sorted from blood. Subset here: CD45RO+ cells pooled with CCR7-negative TemRA cells. The TCR sequence derives from a woman under 40 in good health. The rearrangement uses TRBV7-9 and TRBJ1-2; 8 nucleotides match TRBD1. This CDR3 is CASSVGQGGYGYTF. CDR3 nucleotide sequence: TGTGCCAGCAGCGTCGGACAGGGAGGCTATGGCTACACCTTC.